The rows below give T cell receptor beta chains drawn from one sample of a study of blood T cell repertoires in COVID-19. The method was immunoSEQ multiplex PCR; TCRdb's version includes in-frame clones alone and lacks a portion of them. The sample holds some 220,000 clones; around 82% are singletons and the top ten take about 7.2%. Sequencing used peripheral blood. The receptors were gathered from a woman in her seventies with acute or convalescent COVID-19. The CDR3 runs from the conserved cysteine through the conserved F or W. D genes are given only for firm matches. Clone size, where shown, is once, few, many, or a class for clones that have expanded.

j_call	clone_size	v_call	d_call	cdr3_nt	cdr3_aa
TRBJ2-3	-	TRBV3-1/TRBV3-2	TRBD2	TGTGCCAGCAGCCGCAAGCGGGGGACCGCTAGCACAGATACGCAGTATTTT	CASSRKRGTASTDTQYF
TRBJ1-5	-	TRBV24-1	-	TGTGCCACCAGTGACGGGTTTAGTCAGCCCCAGCATTTT	CATSDGFSQPQHF
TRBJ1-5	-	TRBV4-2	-	TGTGCCAGCAGCCTCGGAGGGGGCAATCAGCCCCAGCATTTT	CASSLGGGNQPQHF
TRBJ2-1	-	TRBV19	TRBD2	TGTGCCAGTAGTGATAGCGGGGCACCCTACAATGAGCAGTTCTTC	CASSDSGAPYNEQFF
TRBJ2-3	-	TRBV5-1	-	TGCGCCAGCAGCTTGCAGGGCAGCACAGATACGCAGTATTTT	CASSLQGSTDTQYF
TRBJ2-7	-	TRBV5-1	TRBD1	TGCGCCAGCAGCACAGGGACAGCCCCCTACGAGCAGTACTTC	CASSTGTAPYEQYF
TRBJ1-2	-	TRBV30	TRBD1	TGTGCCACTAGGAGGACAGGGAGGATTAACTATGGCTACACCTTC	CATRRTGRINYGYTF
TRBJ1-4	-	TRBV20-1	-	TGCAGTGCTAGTGTGTCCGGAGCAACTAATGAAAAACTGTTTTTT	CSASVSGATNEKLFF
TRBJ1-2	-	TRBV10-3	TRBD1	TGTGCCACCACCGGGACAGGGACCTCCTATGGCTACACCTTC	CATTGTGTSYGYTF
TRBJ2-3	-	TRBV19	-	TGTGCCAGTAGTATCGGAACGGGGGACACAGATACGCAGTATTTT	CASSIGTGDTDTQYF
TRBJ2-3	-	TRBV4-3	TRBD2	TGCGCCAGCAGCCACCGTCTAGCGGAGACAGATACGCAGTATTTT	CASSHRLAETDTQYF
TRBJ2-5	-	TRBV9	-	TGTGCCAGCAGCCCTACAGGGAGCCGATCGGTGGAGACCCAGTACTTC	CASSPTGSRSVETQYF
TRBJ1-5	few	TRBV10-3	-	TGTGCCATCAGTGAGTCCCAGGAGCCCCAGCATTTT	CAISESQEPQHF
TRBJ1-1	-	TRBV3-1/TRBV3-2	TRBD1	TGTGCCAGCAGCCATGCGGGACAGGGAAACCTAAACACTGAAGCTTTCTTT	CASSHAGQGNLNTEAFF
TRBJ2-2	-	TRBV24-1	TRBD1	TGTGCCACCAGTGATGGGCGTTACAGGGGGCGTCGCACCGGGGAGCTGTTTTTT	CATSDGRYRGRRTGELFF
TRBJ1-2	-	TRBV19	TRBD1	TGTGCCAGTAGCCGCTCGACAGGGGTTAACTATGGCTACACCTTC	CASSRSTGVNYGYTF
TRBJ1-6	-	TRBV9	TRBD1	TGTGCCAGCAGCGTAGATGACAGGGGAAGATCACCCCTCCACTTT	CASSVDDRGRSPLHF
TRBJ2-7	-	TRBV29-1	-	TGCAGCGACCTCAGGGGGGTGAGGCAGTACCCAAAATTCTACGAGCAGTACTTC	CSDLRGVRQYPKFYEQYF
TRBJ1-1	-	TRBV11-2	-	TGTGCCAGCAGCTGGGGCGAGAACACTGAAGCTTTCTTT	CASSWGENTEAFF
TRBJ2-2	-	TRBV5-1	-	TGCGCCAGCAGCCCCGGACAGTTCACGAACACCGGGGAGCTGTTTTTT	CASSPGQFTNTGELFF
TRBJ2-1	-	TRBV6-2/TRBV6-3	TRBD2	TGTGCCAGCAGTTACTCGGCGCAGCGGGGGCTATTTGGCGATGAGCAGTTCTTC	CASSYSAQRGLFGDEQFF